The subject of this entry is one TCR beta chain. The antigen remains undetermined. The record originates from a study of cytomegalovirus exposure and HLA in healthy donors. Vbeta (60) and Jbeta (13) primers were used in the PCR. Method: immunoSEQ multiplex PCR; TCRdb's copy keeps in-frame clones and lacks some. This sample carries 190,000 or so clones, around three quarters of them seen once, and the ten largest clones take around 0.69%. The study, taken as a whole, reports: Earlier analysis yielded a pattern in which most TCR beta V segments were productive about 87% or about 30% of the time. The HLA-A and HLA-B alleles of most subjects were reportedly predicted accurately from TCR beta sequences.

Input material: PBMCs. The sequence came from a boy aged 5-17 years in good health and CMV-seronegative.

The CDR3 protein is CASSSGLAGYNEQFF. The CDR3 DNA follows: TGTGCCAGCAGCTCCGGACTAGCGGGATACAATGAGCAGTTCTTC. The rearrangement uses TRBV7-6 and TRBJ2-1, with 12 bases identical to TRBD2. Germline V CDR1 and CDR2: SGHVS, FNYEAQ. This CDR3 spans 15 amino acids. The V segment lost 4 bases and the J segment 4 bases; nucleotides outside the gene matches: 2.